Below are 9 T cell receptor beta chains sequenced from a single sample in a study of cytomegalovirus exposure and HLA in healthy donors. The PCR used 60 Vbeta and 13 Jbeta primers. The method was immunoSEQ multiplex PCR; TCRdb's version includes in-frame clones alone and lacks a portion of them. The sample shows more than 150,000 clones, roughly 80% of them seen only once. The sample taken for sequencing was PBMCs. These receptors were obtained from a man in his forties in good health and CMV-seropositive.

This rearrangement joins TRBV5-1 to TRBJ2-3; 11 nucleotides line up with TRBD1. The CDR3 consists of 20 residues. Trimming took 0 bases from V and 0 from J; bases not matched to a gene: 12. Per the germline V gene, CDR1 is SGHRS and CDR2 is YFSETQ. In DNA, the CDR3 is TGCGCCAGCAGCTTGGCCCGGACAGGGGGCGTCCAATCTAGCACAGATACGCAGTATTTT. Residues: CASSLARTGGVQSSTDTQYF.

The chain recombines TRBV4-2 with TRBJ1-5; D uncertain. The CDR3 length is 15 residues. V dropped 0 bases and J dropped 9 bases, with 15 bases sitting between them. Germline lookup yields CDR1 LGHNA and CDR2 YNFKEQ. The CDR3 spells CASSQERWPLSPQHF. The CDR3, as DNA: TGTGCCAGCAGCCAAGAAAGATGGCCCTTATCGCCCCAGCATTTT.

This clone was detected a few times. J is TRBJ2-7 and V is TRBV5-1; TRBD2 might be the D (6 bases). The germline V and J ends were trimmed by 2 bases and 6 bases, with 15 bases remaining between them. Germline CDR1 SGHRS, CDR2 YFSETQ. The CDR3 loop spans 14 amino acids. The CDR3 here is CASSFLGTFLEQYF. The DNA of the CDR3 is TGCGCCAGCAGCTTCCTCGGGACTTTCCTCGAGCAGTACTTC.

V gene TRBV4-1 combines with J gene TRBJ2-5; weak D call: TRBD1 (5 bases). The V gene lost 0 bases and the J gene lost 8 bases, with 22 bases spanning the gap. Germline-derived CDR1 and CDR2 are MGHRA and YSYEKL. CDR3 length: 17 residues. The CDR3 spells CASSQDGEGALKVTQYF. In DNA, the CDR3 is TGCGCCAGCAGCCAAGATGGAGAAGGGGCCTTGAAGGTTACCCAGTACTTC.

V is TRBV7-3 and J is TRBJ2-5, with TRBD2 identical over 7 bases. CDR1 SGHTA and CDR2 FQGTGA come from the germline V gene. J lost 7 bases, V lost 1 base, and 6 bases had no gene match. The CDR3 extends over 14 amino acids. Here the CDR3 DNA reads TGTGCCAGCAGCTTAATCAGCGGCGGGGGGACCCAGTACTTC. This gives the protein CASSLISGGGTQYF.

The chain recombines TRBV5-1 with TRBJ2-7, with 11 bases fitting TRBD1. The CDR3 totals 13 residues. With 6 bases clipped from V and 2 bases from J, the junction kept 1 base outside the gene matches. The germline gives CDR1 SGHRS, CDR2 YFSETQ. CDR3 nucleotide sequence: TGCGCCAGCATGGGACAGGGGGCCTACGAGCAGTACTTC. Its protein product is CASMGQGAYEQYF.

The genes are TRBV10-3 and TRBJ2-5, with D tentatively TRBD2 (5 bases). Looked up from germline, CDR1 is ENHRY and CDR2 is SYGVKD. There are 12 residues in the CDR3. The V end was cut by 5 bases, the J end by 2 bases, with 6 bases between. CDR3 in amino acids: CAISPGQETQYF. CDR3 DNA sequence: TGTGCCATCAGTCCGGGGCAAGAGACCCAGTACTTC.

The rearrangement links TRBV29-1 to TRBJ2-1, with D unresolved. This CDR3 is built from 12 residues. Germline V gives CDR1 SQVTM, CDR2 ANQGSEA. The ends were cut back, 5 bases at V and 1 base at J, with 6 bases in the middle. The CDR3 nucleotides read TGCAGCGTTTTACGGTCCTACAATGAGCAGTTCTTC. It encodes CSVLRSYNEQFF.

This chain links TRBV4-1 with TRBJ1-1; D not resolved. The CDR3 has 14 residues. The germline CDR1 and CDR2 sequences are MGHRA and YSYEKL. V lost 1 base and J lost 3, with 9 bases in between. The CDR3 sequence: CASSQVSGDTEAFF. In DNA form, the CDR3 reads TGCGCCAGCAGCCAAGTTTCAGGTGACACTGAAGCTTTCTTT.